This T cell receptor beta chain was recorded in a study of blood T cells in healthy people across ages (dated by TCRdb to 2015 to 2017). Notes on the research overall: In model experiments, template switching captured about one uniquely barcoded TCR beta cDNA molecule for every two T cells. The study analyzed two additional independent replicas of 1 million unique cDNA reads from the same blood draw for two donors, one aged 18 to 30 and one aged 80 or older. Donors were grouped into four age groups: young (average approximately 15 years), middle-aged (39), aged (approximately 58) and long-lived (approximately 81). The study measured age-related changes in TCR beta repertoire diversity using deep sequencing normalized with unique cDNA molecular identifiers. Donors of different ages were randomly distributed across sequencing lanes to avoid experimental bias.

General conclusions and limits of the study: Because the CMV infection status of the donors was unknown, age-related changes in expanded clonotypes may potentially have been confounded. As age increased, observed TCR beta diversity per million T cells dropped in a roughly linear way, and a significant reduction was already evident by age around 41. Conclusive comparison of naive and antigen-experienced compartments was prevented by the profiling of bulk unsorted PBMCs. Compared with the aged group, the long-lived group had more naive CD4+ T cells, fewer expanded clones and increased TCR diversity, suggesting age selection. Estimates of total diversity based on one million sequenced T cells were considered lower bounds and underestimates. There was a strong correlation between observed TCR beta diversity and the percentage of naive T cells measured by flow cytometry.

Libraries came from 5' RACE. Sequencing was carried out with an Illumina HiSeq 2500. A second PCR of about 6 to 11 cycles was run with a J-beta primer mix and a sample-barcoded 5' primer. A unique molecular identifier was introduced onto each TCR beta cDNA molecule by a template-switch 5' adaptor carrying 12 random nucleotides. Each sample yielded at least 3 million CDR3-containing paired-end reads. First-strand cDNA was synthesized from all RNA with the Mint cDNA synthesis kit, primed by a TRBC-specific oligonucleotide. All cDNA was treated with uracil-DNA glycosylase and then went through a first 18-cycle PCR with the universal primers M1SS and BC2_uni_R. The source study handled its data this way. For normalization, 1 million high-quality reads, each with a distinct molecular identifier, were randomly selected from each sample. Instead of being binned into consensus sequences, reads with shared molecular identifiers were discarded. MiTCR, run with a Q25 quality threshold and the strictest error-elimination algorithm, handled CDR3 identification, clonotype clustering and error correction. A nonparametric unseen species model with Euler transformation was used to estimate lower-bound total TCR beta diversity. The public reads were run again by TCRdb, first through fastp at Q25 and then through MiXCR, and only productive beta chains were kept. Each CDR3 protein appears once, grouped with its most common genes and DNA. The V and J calls follow TCRdb's processing rather than the paper's. The sample includes 550,000 to 600,000 distinct CDR3 sequences, with 40% to 55% observed a single time. The top ten constitute roughly 24% of the sample.

The germline V and J ends show losses of 1 base and 4 bases respectively, and no gene match explains 5 bases of the junction. From its cysteine to its phenylalanine, the CDR3 spans 15 amino acids. The DNA shown is the 45-base CDR3, in frame from base 1. CDR1 and CDR2, per the germline V gene (reference sequence), are DFQATT and SNEGSKA. The donors were 40 or so Caucasian individuals from Russia, aged roughly 6 to 100 years, who were systemically healthy. Around 9.7 milliliters of peripheral blood were collected from each donor into EDTA-treated Vacutainer tubes. Ficoll-Paque density-gradient centrifugation was used to isolate PBMCs, with at least 7 million per sample. Total RNA was extracted from PBMCs with Trizol reagent, with at least 5 micrograms obtained per sample. For every donor, flow cytometry on a PBMC aliquot measured the percentage of naive CD45RAhigh/CD27high T cells. Remarks on this clonotype: Its antigen is still unknown. No base quality information exists; no much larger clone differs at one position.

The specimen sequenced was blood. The TCR sequence derives from a man at least 80 years old in good health. The sequence is built from TRBV20-1 and TRBJ2-1, with 9 bases in between that match TRBD2. The CDR3 region reads CSARVLAGIYNEQFF. The DNA sequence reads TGCAGTGCTAGAGTCCTAGCGGGGATTTACAATGAGCAGTTCTTC.